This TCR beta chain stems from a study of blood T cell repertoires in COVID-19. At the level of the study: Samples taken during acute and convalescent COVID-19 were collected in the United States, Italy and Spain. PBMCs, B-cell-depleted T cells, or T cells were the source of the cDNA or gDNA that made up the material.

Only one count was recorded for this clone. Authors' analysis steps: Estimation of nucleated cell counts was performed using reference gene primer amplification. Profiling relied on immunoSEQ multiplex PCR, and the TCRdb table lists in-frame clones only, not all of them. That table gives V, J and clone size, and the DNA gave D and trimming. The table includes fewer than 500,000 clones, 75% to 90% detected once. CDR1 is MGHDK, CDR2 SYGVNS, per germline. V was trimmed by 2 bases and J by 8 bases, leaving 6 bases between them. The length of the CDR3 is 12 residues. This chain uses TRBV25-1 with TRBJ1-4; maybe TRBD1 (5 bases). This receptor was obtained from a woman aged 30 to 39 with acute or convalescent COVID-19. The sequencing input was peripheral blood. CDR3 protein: CASSERGEKLFF. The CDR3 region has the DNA TGTGCCAGCAGTGAACGGGGGGAAAAACTGTTTTTT.